This T cell receptor beta chain was retrieved from a study of cytomegalovirus exposure and HLA in healthy donors. At collection, donors were nominally healthy, but unrecorded immune exposures were probable. Per the germline V gene, CDR1 is SGHRS and CDR2 is YFSETQ. Trimming took off 0 bases at V and 1 base at J, with 7 bases between the two ends. This CDR3 contains 15 residues. This clone was observed a few times. The PCR ran on 60 Vbeta and 13 Jbeta primers. TCRdb's copy holds only in-frame clones and misses some; the assay was immunoSEQ multiplex PCR. This table holds about 90,000 clones, roughly 78% found once.

The chain carries TRBV5-1 and TRBJ2-2, with D unclear. The TCR sequence derives from a woman aged 40 to 50 in good health and CMV-seropositive. The sample comprised PBMCs. The CDR3, as DNA: TGCGCCAGCAGCTTGGCCGTCAGGAACACCGGGGAGCTGTTTTTT. Translation: CASSLAVRNTGELFF.